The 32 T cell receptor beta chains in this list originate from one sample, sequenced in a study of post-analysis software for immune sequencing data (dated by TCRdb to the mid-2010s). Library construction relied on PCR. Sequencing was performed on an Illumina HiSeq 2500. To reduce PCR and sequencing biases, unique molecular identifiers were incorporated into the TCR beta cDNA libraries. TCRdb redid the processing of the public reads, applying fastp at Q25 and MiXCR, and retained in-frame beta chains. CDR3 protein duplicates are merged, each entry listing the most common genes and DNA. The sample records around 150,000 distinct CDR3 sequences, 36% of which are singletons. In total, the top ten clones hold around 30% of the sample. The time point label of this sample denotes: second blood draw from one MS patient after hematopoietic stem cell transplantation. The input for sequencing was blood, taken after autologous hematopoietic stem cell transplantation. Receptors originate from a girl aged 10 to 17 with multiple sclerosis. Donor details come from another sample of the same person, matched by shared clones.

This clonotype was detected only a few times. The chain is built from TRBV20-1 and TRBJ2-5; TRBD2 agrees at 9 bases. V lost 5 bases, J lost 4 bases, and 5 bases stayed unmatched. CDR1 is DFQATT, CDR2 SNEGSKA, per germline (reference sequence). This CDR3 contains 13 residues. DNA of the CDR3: TGCAGTGCTGGGACTAGCAGACCAGAGACCCAGTACTTC. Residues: CSAGTSRPETQYF.

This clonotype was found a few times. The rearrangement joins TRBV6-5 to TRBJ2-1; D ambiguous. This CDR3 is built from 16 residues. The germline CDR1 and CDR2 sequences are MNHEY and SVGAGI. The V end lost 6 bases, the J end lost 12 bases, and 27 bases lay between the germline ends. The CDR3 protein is CASSLAVPRASTRQFF. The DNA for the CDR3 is TGTGCCAGCAGCCTGGCCGTTCCTAGAGCTTCGACCCGGCAGTTCTTC.

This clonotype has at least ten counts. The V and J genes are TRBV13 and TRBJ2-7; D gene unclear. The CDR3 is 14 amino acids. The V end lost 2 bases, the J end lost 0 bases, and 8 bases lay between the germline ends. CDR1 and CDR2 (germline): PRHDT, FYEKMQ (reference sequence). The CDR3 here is CASSLTRFSYEQYF. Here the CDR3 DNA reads TGTGCCAGCAGCTTAACACGATTCTCCTACGAGCAGTACTTC.

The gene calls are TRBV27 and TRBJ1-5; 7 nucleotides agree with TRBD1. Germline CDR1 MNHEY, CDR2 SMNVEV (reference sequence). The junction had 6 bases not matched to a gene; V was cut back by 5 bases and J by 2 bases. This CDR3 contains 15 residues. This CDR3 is CASSPLTGGNQPQHF. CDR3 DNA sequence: TGTGCCAGCAGTCCCCTCACAGGGGGCAATCAGCCCCAGCATTTT.

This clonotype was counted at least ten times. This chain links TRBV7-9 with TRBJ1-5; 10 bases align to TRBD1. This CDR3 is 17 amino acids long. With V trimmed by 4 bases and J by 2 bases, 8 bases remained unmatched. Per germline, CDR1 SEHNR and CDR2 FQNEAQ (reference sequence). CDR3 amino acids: CASSSGGTGVGNQPQHF. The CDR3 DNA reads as TGTGCCAGCAGCTCCGGGGGGACAGGGGTCGGCAATCAGCCCCAGCATTTT.

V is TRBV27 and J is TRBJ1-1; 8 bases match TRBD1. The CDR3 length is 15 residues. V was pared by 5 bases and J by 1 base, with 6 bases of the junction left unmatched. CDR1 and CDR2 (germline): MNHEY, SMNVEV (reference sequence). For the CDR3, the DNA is TGTGCCAGCAGTCCACCCGGACAGGGGAACACTGAAGCTTTCTTT. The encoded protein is CASSPPGQGNTEAFF.

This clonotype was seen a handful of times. The CDR3 loop reads CASSVGLAEDTQYF. The CDR3 DNA sequence: TGTGCCAGCAGCGTAGGGCTAGCGGAGGATACGCAGTATTTT. V and J are TRBV9 and TRBJ2-3, with 7 nucleotides matching TRBD2. This CDR3 comprises 14 residues. The V gene's germline CDR1 is SGDLS and CDR2 YYNGEE. Trimming at V came to 0 bases and at J to 6 bases, leaving 4 bases not matched to a gene.

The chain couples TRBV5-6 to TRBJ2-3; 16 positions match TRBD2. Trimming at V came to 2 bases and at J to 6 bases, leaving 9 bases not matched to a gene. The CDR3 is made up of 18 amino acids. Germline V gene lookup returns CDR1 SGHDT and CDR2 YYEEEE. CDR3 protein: CASSFSTVGLAGGDTQYF. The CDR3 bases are TGTGCCAGCAGCTTTTCGACGGTGGGACTAGCGGGAGGGGATACGCAGTATTTT.

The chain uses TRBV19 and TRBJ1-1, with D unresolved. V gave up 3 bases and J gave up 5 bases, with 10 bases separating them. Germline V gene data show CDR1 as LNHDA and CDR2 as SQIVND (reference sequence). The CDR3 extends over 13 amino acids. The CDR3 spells CASSIERRTEAFF. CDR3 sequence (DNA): TGTGCCAGTAGTATCGAGCGGCGGACTGAAGCTTTCTTT.

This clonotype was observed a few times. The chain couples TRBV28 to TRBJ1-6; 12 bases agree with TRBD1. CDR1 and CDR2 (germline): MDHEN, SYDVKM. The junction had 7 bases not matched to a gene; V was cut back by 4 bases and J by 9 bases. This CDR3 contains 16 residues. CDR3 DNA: TGTGCCAGCAGTTCGCCCGGGACAGGGGGCCTTTCACCCCTCCACTTT. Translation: CASSSPGTGGLSPLHF.

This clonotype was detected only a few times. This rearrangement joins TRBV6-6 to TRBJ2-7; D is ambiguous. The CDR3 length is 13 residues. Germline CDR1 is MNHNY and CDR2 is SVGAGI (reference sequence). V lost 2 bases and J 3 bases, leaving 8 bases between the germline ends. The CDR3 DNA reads TGTGCCAGCAGTTACCGACGGATCTACGAGCAGTACTTC. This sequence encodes CASSYRRIYEQYF.

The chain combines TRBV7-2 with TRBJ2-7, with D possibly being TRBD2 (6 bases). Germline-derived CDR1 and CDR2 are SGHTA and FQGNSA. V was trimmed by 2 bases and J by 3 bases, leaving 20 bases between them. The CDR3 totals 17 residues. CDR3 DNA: TGTGCCAGCAGCTTATCTGGCGGGGAGCGCTACCTCTACGAGCAGTACTTC. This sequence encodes CASSLSGGERYLYEQYF.

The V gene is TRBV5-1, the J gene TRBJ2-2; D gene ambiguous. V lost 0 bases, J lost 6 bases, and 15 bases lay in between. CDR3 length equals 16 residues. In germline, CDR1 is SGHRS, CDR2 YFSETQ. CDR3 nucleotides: TGCGCCAGCAGCTTGGCCGAGTTTTTAGCCCCCGGGGAGCTGTTTTTT. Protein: CASSLAEFLAPGELFF.

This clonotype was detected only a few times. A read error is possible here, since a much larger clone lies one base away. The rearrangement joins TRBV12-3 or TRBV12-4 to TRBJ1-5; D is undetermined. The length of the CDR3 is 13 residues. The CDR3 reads CASSLNSDQPQHF. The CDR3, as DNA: TGTGCCAGCAGTTTAAATAGCGATCAGCCCCAGCATTTT.

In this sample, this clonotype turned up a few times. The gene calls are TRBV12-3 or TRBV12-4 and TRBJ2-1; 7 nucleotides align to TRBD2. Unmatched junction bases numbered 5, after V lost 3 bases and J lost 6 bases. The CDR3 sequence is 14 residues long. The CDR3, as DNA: TGTGCCAGCAGTTTCGGGGGGAACGGCAATGAGCAGTTCTTC. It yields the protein CASSFGGNGNEQFF.

CDR3: CASGGITDTQYF. The CDR3 coding sequence is TGTGCCAGCGGCGGGATCACAGATACGCAGTATTTT. This chain links TRBV28 with TRBJ2-3; possibly TRBD2 for D (6 bases). CDR1 is MDHEN, CDR2 SYDVKM, per germline. The V end lost 8 bases, the J end lost 2 bases, and 8 bases lay between the germline ends. The CDR3 spans 12 residues.

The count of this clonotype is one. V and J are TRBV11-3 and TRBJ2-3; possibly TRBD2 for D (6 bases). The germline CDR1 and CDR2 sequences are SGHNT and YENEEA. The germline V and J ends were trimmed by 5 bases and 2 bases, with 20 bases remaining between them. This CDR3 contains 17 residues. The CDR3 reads CASSTTSGVPLTDTQYF. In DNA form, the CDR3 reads TGTGCCAGCAGCACGACTAGTGGGGTGCCGCTCACAGATACGCAGTATTTT.

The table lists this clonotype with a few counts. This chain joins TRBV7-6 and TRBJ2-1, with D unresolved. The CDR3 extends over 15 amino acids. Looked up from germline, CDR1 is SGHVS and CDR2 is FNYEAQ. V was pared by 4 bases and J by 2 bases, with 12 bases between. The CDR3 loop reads CASSSRQGPYNEQFF. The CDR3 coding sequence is TGTGCCAGCAGCTCCAGACAAGGCCCCTACAATGAGCAGTTCTTC.

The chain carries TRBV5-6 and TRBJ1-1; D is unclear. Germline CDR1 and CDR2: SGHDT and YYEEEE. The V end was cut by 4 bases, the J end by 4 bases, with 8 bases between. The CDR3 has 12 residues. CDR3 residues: CASSLRGTEAFF. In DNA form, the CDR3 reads TGTGCCAGCAGCCTCCGAGGCACTGAAGCTTTCTTT.

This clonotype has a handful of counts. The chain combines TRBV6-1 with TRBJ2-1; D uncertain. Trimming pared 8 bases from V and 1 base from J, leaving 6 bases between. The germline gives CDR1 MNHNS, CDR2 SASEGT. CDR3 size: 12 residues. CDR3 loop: CASGTSYNEQFF. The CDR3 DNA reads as TGTGCCAGCGGAACTTCCTACAATGAGCAGTTCTTC.

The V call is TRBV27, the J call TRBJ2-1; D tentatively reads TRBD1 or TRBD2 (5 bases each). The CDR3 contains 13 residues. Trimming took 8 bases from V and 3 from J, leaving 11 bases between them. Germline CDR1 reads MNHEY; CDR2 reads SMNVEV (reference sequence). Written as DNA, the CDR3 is TGTGCCAGCGGGACGAGTAGCTACAATGAGCAGTTCTTC. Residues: CASGTSSYNEQFF.

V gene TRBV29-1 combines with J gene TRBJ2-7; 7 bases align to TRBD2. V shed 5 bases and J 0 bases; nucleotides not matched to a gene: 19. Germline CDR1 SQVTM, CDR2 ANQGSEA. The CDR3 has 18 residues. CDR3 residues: CSVSPLRSLPGGSYEQYF. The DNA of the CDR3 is TGCAGCGTTAGCCCTCTCCGCTCATTACCGGGGGGCTCCTACGAGCAGTACTTC.

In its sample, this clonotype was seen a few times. CDR3 loop: CASSAEGGTMNTEAFF. The CDR3 DNA sequence: TGTGCCAGCAGTGCAGAGGGCGGAACCATGAACACTGAAGCTTTCTTT. The chain links TRBV2 to TRBJ1-1; D remains unclear. The germline V gene encodes CDR1 SNHLY and CDR2 FYNNEI. The ends were cut back, 4 bases at V and 0 bases at J, with 15 bases in the middle. The CDR3 sequence is 16 residues long.

CDR3 DNA sequence: TGTGCCAGCAGCGTAGCCGCGGGAGGGGGATACAATGAGCAGTTCTTC. It specifies CASSVAAGGGYNEQFF. The chain combines TRBV9 with TRBJ2-1, with 9 nucleotides matching TRBD2. The CDR3 has 16 residues. CDR1 is SGDLS, CDR2 YYNGEE, per germline. After removal of 0 bases from V and 4 bases from J, the junction contained 5 bases not matched to a gene.

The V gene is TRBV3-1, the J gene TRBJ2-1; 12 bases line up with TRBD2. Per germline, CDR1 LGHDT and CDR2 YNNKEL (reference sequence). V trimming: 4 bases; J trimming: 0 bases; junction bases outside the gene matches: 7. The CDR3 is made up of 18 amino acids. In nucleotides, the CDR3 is TGTGCCAGCAGCCTCCGGACTAGCGGGATTAGCTCCTACAATGAGCAGTTCTTC. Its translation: CASSLRTSGISSYNEQFF.

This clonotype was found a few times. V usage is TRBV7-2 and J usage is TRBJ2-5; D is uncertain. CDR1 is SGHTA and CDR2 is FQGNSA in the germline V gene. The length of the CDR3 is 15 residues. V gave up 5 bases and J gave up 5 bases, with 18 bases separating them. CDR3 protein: CASSQKTPGGETQYF. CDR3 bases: TGTGCCAGCAGCCAGAAGACACCCGGCGGCGAGACCCAGTACTTC.

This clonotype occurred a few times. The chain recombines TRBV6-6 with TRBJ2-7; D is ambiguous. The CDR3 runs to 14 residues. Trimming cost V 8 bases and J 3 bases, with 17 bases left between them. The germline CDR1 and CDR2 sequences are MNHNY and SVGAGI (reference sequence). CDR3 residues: CASRRTSLVYEQYF. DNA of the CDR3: TGTGCCAGCCGAAGGACCTCATTAGTCTACGAGCAGTACTTC.

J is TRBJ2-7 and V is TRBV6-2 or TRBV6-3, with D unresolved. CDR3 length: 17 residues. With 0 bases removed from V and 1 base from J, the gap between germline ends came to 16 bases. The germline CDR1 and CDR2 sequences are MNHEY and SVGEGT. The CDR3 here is CASSYSNLGSESYEQYF. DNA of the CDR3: TGTGCCAGCAGTTACTCGAATTTAGGAAGTGAGTCCTACGAGCAGTACTTC.

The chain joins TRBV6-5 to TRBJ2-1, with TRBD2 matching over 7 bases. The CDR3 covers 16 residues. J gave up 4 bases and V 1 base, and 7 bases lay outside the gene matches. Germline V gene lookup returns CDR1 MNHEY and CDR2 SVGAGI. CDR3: CASSYLGLAEYNEQFF. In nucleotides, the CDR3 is TGTGCCAGCAGTTACTTGGGTCTAGCGGAATACAATGAGCAGTTCTTC.

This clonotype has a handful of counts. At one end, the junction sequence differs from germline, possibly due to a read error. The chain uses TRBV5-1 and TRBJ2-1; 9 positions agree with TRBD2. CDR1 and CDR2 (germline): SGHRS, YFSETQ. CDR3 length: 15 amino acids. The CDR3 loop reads CASRLGAGGDNEQFF. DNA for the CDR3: TGCGCCAGCAGGTTGGGAGCGGGAGGAGACAATGAGCAGTTCTTC.

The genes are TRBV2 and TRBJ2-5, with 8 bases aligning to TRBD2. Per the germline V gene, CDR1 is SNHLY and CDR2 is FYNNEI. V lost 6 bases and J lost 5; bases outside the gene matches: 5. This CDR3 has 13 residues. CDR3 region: CASRVPGGETQYF. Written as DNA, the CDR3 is TGTGCCAGCAGGGTTCCGGGGGGGGAGACCCAGTACTTC.

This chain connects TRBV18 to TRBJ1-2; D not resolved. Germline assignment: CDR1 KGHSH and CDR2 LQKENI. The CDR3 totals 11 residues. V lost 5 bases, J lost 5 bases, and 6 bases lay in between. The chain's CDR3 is CASSGEYGYTF. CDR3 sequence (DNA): TGTGCCAGCTCAGGAGAGTATGGCTACACCTTC.